These 24 T cell receptor beta chains were sequenced from one sample in a study of T cell changes during pregnancy in multiple sclerosis. Data came from immunoSEQ multiplex PCR; TCRdb stores just in-frame clones and leaves some out. The sample includes 85,000 to 95,000 clones, 91% seen only once; the top ten take approximately 1.6%. This material consisted of peripheral blood, taken after pregnancy. The receptors were sampled from a female donor in good health, enrolled as a control in a pregnancy study.

The chain combines TRBV18 with TRBJ1-6; D is uncertain. Germline values: CDR1 KGHSH, CDR2 LQKENI. Between the trimmed V and J ends, which lost 3 bases and 7 bases, there was a span of 10 bases. The CDR3 has 14 amino acids. The CDR3 spells CASSPLGENSPLHF. The DNA of the CDR3 is TGTGCCAGCTCACCGCTGGGCGAGAATTCACCCCTCCACTTT.

Here the CDR3 reads CASSLRRQIETQYF. The DNA of the CDR3 is TGCGCCAGCAGCTTGCGAAGACAGATTGAGACCCAGTACTTC. The gene calls are TRBV5-1 and TRBJ2-5, with D maybe TRBD1 (5 bases). CDR1 is SGHRS and CDR2 is YFSETQ in the germline V gene. The CDR3 is 14 amino acids. Between the trimmed V and J ends, which lost 1 base and 5 bases, there was a span of 12 bases.

The chain is built from TRBV9 and TRBJ2-3, with 7 bases aligning to TRBD1. The V and J ends lost 3 bases and 10 bases, in that order; junction bases with no gene match: 2. The CDR3 consists of 11 residues. The germline V gene has CDR1 SGDLS and CDR2 YYNGEE. CDR3 sequence: CASSEGAPQYF. The CDR3 DNA is TGTGCCAGCAGCGAGGGGGCCCCGCAGTATTTT.

This chain joins TRBV4-3 and TRBJ1-1, with D hard to call. Trimming removed 0 bases from V and 4 bases from J, with 12 bases in between. CDR3 length: 15 residues. Germline V CDR1 and CDR2: LGHNA, YSLEER. Here the CDR3 reads CASSQEFSWSTEAFF. The CDR3 bases are TGCGCCAGCAGCCAAGAGTTTAGCTGGTCCACTGAAGCTTTCTTT.

The count of this clone is one. The CDR3 spells CASSRRGGHNEKLFF. The CDR3 coding sequence is TGTGCCAGCAGCCGTAGGGGGGGACACAATGAAAAACTGTTTTTT. The rearrangement links TRBV9 to TRBJ1-4; D is perhaps TRBD1 (6 bases). CDR1 and CDR2 from the germline V gene are SGDLS and YYNGEE. V lost 4 bases to trimming and J lost 5 bases, with 15 bases between them. This CDR3 has 15 amino acids. Full variable domain (outside the CDR3, taken from reference TRBV9 and TRBJ1-4): DSGVTQTPKHLITATGQRVTLRCSPRSGDLSVYWYQQSLDQGLQFLIQYYNGEERAKGNILERFSAQQFPDLHSELNLSSLELGDSALYFCASSRRGGHNEKLFFGSGTQLSVL.

This chain joins TRBV19 and TRBJ2-2; 7 bases match TRBD2. Germline-derived CDR1 and CDR2 are LNHDA and SQIVND (reference sequence). V dropped 6 bases and J dropped 3; count of bases not matched to a gene: 7. This CDR3 contains 15 residues. In nucleotides, the CDR3 is TGTGCCAGTAGGGCGGGGGTGTGGGACACCGGGGAGCTGTTTTTT. Translation: CASRAGVWDTGELFF.

Concerning this clone itself: A read error may produce the germline difference seen at one junction end. V is TRBV6-1 and J is TRBJ2-5; no definite D call. This CDR3 comprises 13 residues. Germline CDR1 MNHNS, CDR2 SASEGT. CDR3 nucleotide sequence: TGTGCCAGCAGTGAGACTCACAAAGAGGCCCAGTACTTC. Its protein is CASSETHKEAQYF.

The chain is built from TRBV19 and TRBJ1-2; D might be TRBD1 (5 bases). CDR1 is LNHDA, CDR2 SQIVND, per germline (reference sequence). Between the trimmed V and J ends, which lost 2 bases and 5 bases, there was a span of 15 bases. This CDR3 is 15 amino acids long. The CDR3 nucleotides are TGTGCCAGTAGTATATCGTCAGGGAGGGATTATGGCTACACCTTC. This encodes CASSISSGRDYGYTF.

The rearrangement links TRBV7-2 to TRBJ1-2; unclear D gene. CDR1 is SGHTA, CDR2 FQGNSA, per germline. Trimming left V 7 bases short and J 1 base short, with 10 bases between. The CDR3 extends over 13 amino acids. CDR3 sequence: CASTPPGNYGYTF. For the CDR3, the DNA is TGTGCCAGCACCCCTCCCGGTAACTATGGCTACACCTTC.

The chain links TRBV5-6 to TRBJ2-5, with D possibly matching TRBD2 (7 bases). The J call may be in error: the DNA end matches TRBJ2-7 better. This CDR3 has 15 amino acids. CDR1 and CDR2 (germline): SGHDT, YYEEEE. CDR3 region: CASSLGGGGGYEQYF. The DNA of the CDR3 is TGTGCCAGCAGCCTCGGAGGGGGGGGCGGGTACGAGCAGTACTTC.

The J gene is TRBJ1-2, the V gene TRBV5-1, with a weak D call TRBD1 (6 bases). The CDR3 contains 15 residues. Germline CDR1 reads SGHRS; CDR2 reads YFSETQ. V lost 4 bases and J lost 0, with 13 bases in between. CDR3 DNA sequence: TGCGCCAGCAGCGACCTACAGGGATCTAACTATGGCTACACCTTC. This gives the protein CASSDLQGSNYGYTF.

The rearrangement links TRBV5-1 to TRBJ1-1, with D tentatively TRBD1 (5 bases). Per germline, CDR1 SGHRS and CDR2 YFSETQ. V lost 0 bases to trimming and J lost 4 bases, with 13 bases between them. This CDR3 spans 15 amino acids. The CDR3 DNA sequence: TGCGCCAGCAGCTTGGTCCCTGGGGGGTCCACTGAAGCTTTCTTT. Amino acids: CASSLVPGGSTEAFF.

This chain connects TRBV11-1 to TRBJ1-1; 8 positions agree with TRBD1. Trimming took 4 bases from V and 3 from J; bases not matched to a gene: 7. Germline values: CDR1 SGHAT, CDR2 FQDESV (reference sequence). There are 15 residues in the CDR3. The CDR3 DNA is TGTGCCAGCAGCTCGCAGGGGGCGGGGGACACTGAAGCTTTCTTT. It codes for CASSSQGAGDTEAFF.

This rearrangement joins TRBV7-2 to TRBJ1-2, with a tentative D call TRBD1 (6 bases). Between the trimmed V and J ends, which lost 2 bases and 5 bases, there was a span of 9 bases. Germline V gene lookup returns CDR1 SGHTA and CDR2 FQGNSA. The CDR3 contains 13 residues. In DNA form, the CDR3 reads TGTGCCAGCAGCTTAAGACAGGCTTATGGCTACACCTTC. It specifies CASSLRQAYGYTF.

The chain joins TRBV7-9 to TRBJ2-7; 8 positions match TRBD1. CDR1 and CDR2 (germline): SEHNR, FQNEAQ (reference sequence). This CDR3 spans 14 amino acids. With 4 bases clipped from V and 2 bases from J, the junction kept 4 bases outside the gene matches. CDR3 coding DNA: TGTGCCAGCAGCTCAGGGGGCCGAACCTACGAGCAGTACTTC. It encodes CASSSGGRTYEQYF. Full variable domain (remainder filled in from reference TRBV7-9 and TRBJ2-7): DTGVSQNPRHKITKRGQNVTFRCDPISEHNRLYWYRQTLGQGPEFLTYFQNEAQLEKSRLLSDRFSAERPKGSFSTLEIQRTEQGDSAMYLCASSSGGRTYEQYFGPGTRLTVT.

Only a few counts were recorded for this clone. The chain links TRBV27 to TRBJ1-1; tentatively, D is TRBD1 (6 bases). The germline CDR1 and CDR2 sequences are MNHEY and SMNVEV (reference sequence). Trimming cost V 8 bases and J 3 bases, with 13 bases left between them. This CDR3 has 13 residues. CDR3 bases: TGTGCCAGCGGAAGACAGGTTGACACTGAAGCTTTCTTT. Amino acid sequence: CASGRQVDTEAFF.

The V gene is TRBV6-5, the J gene TRBJ2-7; D not resolved. CDR3 size: 11 residues. Germline-derived CDR1 and CDR2 are MNHEY and SVGAGI. Trimming pared 5 bases from V and 4 bases from J, leaving 6 bases between. The CDR3 spells CASSEQYEQYF. CDR3 in DNA: TGTGCCAGCAGTGAACAGTACGAGCAGTACTTC.

This clone came up once. The chain recombines TRBV19 with TRBJ2-7, with TRBD1 identical over 10 bases. The germline CDR1 and CDR2 sequences are LNHDA and SQIVND (reference sequence). The CDR3 is 14 amino acids. V lost 4 bases to trimming and J lost 2 bases; unmatched junction nucleotides: 2. The CDR3 sequence is CASSRGQGAYEQYF. In DNA, the CDR3 is TGTGCCAGTAGTAGAGGACAGGGGGCCTACGAGCAGTACTTC.

The V and J genes are TRBV19 and TRBJ1-5, with D perhaps matching TRBD1 (5 bases). CDR1 LNHDA and CDR2 SQIVND come from the germline V gene (reference sequence). V was cut by 3 bases and J by 2 bases, with 8 bases left in between. CDR3 size: 14 residues. CDR3 DNA sequence: TGTGCCAGTAGTATGGGCAGGGGCAATCAGCCCCAGCATTTT. Translation gives CASSMGRGNQPQHF.

As regards this clone: Mismatch with germline at one junction end may stem from a read error. This chain connects TRBV6-5 to TRBJ2-1; D ambiguous. This CDR3 has 12 residues. Germline V gives CDR1 MNHEY, CDR2 SVGAGI. In DNA, the CDR3 is TGTGCCAGCAGTTACTCCGACAATGAGCAGTTCTTC. Its translation is CASSYSDNEQFF.

A single count supports this clone. This sequence joins TRBV19 and TRBJ1-1; tentative D call: TRBD1 (6 bases). The germline gives CDR1 LNHDA, CDR2 SQIVND (reference sequence). Trimming took off 4 bases at V and 5 bases at J, with 11 bases between the two ends. The CDR3 is 13 amino acids. DNA of the CDR3: TGTGCCAGTAGTAACAGGGAGGGAACTGAAGCTTTCTTT. The encoded protein is CASSNREGTEAFF.

The chain couples TRBV9 to TRBJ1-6; 7 bases line up with TRBD1. Germline CDR1 is SGDLS and CDR2 is YYNGEE. The junction had 3 bases not matched to a gene; V was cut back by 2 bases and J by 7 bases. This CDR3 is 14 amino acids long. This CDR3 reads CASSVRDSNSPLHF. The DNA for the CDR3 is TGTGCCAGCAGCGTTCGGGACAGCAATTCACCCCTCCACTTT.

The CDR3 reads CASSARLVTDTQYF. The CDR3 DNA reads TGTGCCAGCAGCGCGCGATTAGTCACAGATACGCAGTATTTT. The chain combines TRBV9 with TRBJ2-3; unclear D gene. V was cut by 3 bases and J by 2 bases, with 10 bases left in between. Germline loops: CDR1 SGDLS, CDR2 YYNGEE. This CDR3 spans 14 amino acids.

This rearrangement joins TRBV4-3 to TRBJ2-3; 12 nucleotides line up with TRBD2. Looked up from germline, CDR1 is LGHNA and CDR2 is YSLEER. J lost 3 bases, V lost 5 bases, and 3 bases had no gene match. This CDR3 comprises 15 residues. The CDR3 loop reads CASSSGTSGTDTQYF. The DNA of the CDR3 is TGCGCCAGCAGCTCCGGGACTAGCGGGACAGATACGCAGTATTTT.